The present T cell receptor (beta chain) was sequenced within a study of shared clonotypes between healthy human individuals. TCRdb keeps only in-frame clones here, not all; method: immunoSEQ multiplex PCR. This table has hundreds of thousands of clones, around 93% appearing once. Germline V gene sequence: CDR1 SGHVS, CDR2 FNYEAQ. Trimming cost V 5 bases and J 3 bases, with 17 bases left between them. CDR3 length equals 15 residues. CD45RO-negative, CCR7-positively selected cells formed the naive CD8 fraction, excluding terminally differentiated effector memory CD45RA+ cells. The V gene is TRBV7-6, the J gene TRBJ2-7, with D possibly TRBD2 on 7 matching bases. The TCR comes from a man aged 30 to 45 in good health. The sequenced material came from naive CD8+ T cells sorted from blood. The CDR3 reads CASSQGAGANYEQYF. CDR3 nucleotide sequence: TGTGCCAGCAGCCAAGGGGCGGGGGCGAACTACGAGCAGTACTTC.